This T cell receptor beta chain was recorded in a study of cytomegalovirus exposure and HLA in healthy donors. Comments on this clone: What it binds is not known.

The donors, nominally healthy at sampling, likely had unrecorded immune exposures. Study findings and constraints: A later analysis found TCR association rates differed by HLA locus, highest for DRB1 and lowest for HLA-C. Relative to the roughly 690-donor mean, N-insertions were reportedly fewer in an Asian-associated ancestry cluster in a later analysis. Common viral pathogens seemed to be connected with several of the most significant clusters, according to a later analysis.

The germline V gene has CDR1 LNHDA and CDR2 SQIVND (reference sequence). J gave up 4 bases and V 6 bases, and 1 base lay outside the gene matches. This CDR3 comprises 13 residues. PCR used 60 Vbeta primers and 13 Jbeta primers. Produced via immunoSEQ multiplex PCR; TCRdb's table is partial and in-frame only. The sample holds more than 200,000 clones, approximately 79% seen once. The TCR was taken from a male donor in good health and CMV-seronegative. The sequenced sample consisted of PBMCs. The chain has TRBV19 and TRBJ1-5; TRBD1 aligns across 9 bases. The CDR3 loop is CASRTGGNQPQHF. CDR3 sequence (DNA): TGTGCCAGTAGGACAGGGGGGAATCAGCCCCAGCATTTT. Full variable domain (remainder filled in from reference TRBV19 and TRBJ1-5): DGGITQSPKYLFRKEGQNVTLSCEQNLNHDAMYWYRQDPGQGLRLIYYSQIVNDFQKGDIAEGYSVSREKKESFPLTVTSAQKNPTAFYLCASRTGGNQPQHFGDGTRLSIL.